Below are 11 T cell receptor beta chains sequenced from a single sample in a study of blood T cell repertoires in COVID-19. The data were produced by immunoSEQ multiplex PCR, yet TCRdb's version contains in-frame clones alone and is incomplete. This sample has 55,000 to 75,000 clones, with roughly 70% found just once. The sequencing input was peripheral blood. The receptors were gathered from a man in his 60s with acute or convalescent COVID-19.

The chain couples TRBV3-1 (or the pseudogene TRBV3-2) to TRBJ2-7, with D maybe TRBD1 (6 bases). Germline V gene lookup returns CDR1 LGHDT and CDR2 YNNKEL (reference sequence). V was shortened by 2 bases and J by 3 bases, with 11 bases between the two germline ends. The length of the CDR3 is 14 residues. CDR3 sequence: CASSQLAGDYEQYF. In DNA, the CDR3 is TGTGCCAGCAGCCAACTAGCAGGGGACTACGAGCAGTACTTC.

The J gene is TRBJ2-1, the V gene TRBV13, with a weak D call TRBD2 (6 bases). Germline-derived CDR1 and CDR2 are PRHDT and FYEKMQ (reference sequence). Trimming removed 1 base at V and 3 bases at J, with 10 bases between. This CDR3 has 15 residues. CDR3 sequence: CASSLDPGGYNEQFF. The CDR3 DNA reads TGTGCCAGCAGCTTAGATCCCGGGGGCTACAATGAGCAGTTCTTC.

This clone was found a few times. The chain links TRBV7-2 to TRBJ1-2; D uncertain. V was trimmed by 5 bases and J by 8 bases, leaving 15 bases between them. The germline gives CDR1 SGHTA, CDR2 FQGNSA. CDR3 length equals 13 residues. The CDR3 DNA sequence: TGTGCCAGCAGCCCTATTCGGGGAAGCGGCTACACCTTC. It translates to CASSPIRGSGYTF.

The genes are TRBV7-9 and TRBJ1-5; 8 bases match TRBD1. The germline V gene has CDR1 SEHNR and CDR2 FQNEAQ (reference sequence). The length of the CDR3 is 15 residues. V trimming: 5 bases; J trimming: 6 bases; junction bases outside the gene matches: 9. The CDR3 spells CASSKDRDGGQPQHF. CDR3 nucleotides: TGTGCCAGCAGCAAGGACAGGGATGGGGGTCAGCCCCAGCATTTT.

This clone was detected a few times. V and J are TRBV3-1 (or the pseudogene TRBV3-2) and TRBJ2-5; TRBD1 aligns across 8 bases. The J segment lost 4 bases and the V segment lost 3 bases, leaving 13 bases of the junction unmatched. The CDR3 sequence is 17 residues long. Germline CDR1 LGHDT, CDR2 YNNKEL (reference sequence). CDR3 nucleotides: TGTGCCAGCAGCCAGAATAAAAGGACAGGGCCCGGAGAGACCCAGTACTTC. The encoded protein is CASSQNKRTGPGETQYF.

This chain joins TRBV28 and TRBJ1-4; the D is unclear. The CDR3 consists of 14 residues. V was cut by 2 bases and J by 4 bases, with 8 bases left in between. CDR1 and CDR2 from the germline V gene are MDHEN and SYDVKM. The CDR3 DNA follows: TGTGCCAGCAGTTTAAACAGAAATAATGAAAAACTGTTTTTT. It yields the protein CASSLNRNNEKLFF.

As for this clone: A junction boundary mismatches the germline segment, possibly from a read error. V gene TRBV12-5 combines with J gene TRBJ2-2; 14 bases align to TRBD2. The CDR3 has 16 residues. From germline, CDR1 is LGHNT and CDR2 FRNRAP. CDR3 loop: CASGLGTSGGTGELFF. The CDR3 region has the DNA TGTGCTAGTGGCTTGGGGACTAGCGGGGGCACCGGGGAGCTGTTTTTT.

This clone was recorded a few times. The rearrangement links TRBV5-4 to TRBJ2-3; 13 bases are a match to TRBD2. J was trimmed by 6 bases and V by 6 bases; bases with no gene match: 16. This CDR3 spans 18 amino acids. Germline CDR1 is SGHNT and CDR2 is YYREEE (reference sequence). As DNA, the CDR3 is TGTGCCAGCAAACCCGGACCCAGACTAGCGGGAGGAAAGGATACGCAGTATTTT. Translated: CASKPGPRLAGGKDTQYF.

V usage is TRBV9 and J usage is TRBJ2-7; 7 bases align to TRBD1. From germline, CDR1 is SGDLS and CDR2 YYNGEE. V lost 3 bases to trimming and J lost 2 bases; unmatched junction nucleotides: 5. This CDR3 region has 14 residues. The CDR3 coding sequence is TGTGCCAGCAGCGAGGGACAGTCTCCCTACGAGCAGTACTTC. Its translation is CASSEGQSPYEQYF.

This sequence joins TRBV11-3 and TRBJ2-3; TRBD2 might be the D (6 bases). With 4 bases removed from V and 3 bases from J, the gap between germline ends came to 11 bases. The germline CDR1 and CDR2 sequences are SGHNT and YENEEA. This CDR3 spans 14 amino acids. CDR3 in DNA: TGTGCCAGCAGCTCTGCGGAGGGAACAGATACGCAGTATTTT. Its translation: CASSSAEGTDTQYF.

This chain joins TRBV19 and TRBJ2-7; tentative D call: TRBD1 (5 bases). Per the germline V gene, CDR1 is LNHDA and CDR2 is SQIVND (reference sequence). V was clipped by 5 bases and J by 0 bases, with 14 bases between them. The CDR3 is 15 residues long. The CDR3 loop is CASSFGRQSSYEQYF. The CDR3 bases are TGTGCCAGTAGTTTCGGACGACAGAGCTCCTACGAGCAGTACTTC.